One sample yielded the 25 T cell receptor beta chains listed below, sequenced in a study of shared clonotypes between healthy human individuals. TCRdb's copy holds only in-frame clones and misses some; the assay was immunoSEQ multiplex PCR. This sample has over 2 million clones; over 85% occur once, and the top ten carry 0.13%. Sequencing was carried out using naive CD4+ T cells sorted from blood. The subset is: CD45RA+ positively selected. Receptors were obtained from a man between 18 and 35 years old in good health.

This chain joins TRBV7-9 and TRBJ2-1, with D possibly matching TRBD2 (5 bases). Germline V gene sequence: CDR1 SEHNR, CDR2 FQNEAQ (reference sequence). V shed 5 bases and J shed 7 bases, with 18 bases lying between them. The CDR3 covers 15 residues. Written as DNA, the CDR3 is TGTGCCAGCAGCCGCGGGTTGGTAGCTTTAAATGAGCAGTTCTTC. Amino acids: CASSRGLVALNEQFF.

The chain recombines TRBV30 with TRBJ2-5; 7 bases line up with TRBD2. The CDR3 extends over 13 amino acids. J gave up 5 bases and V 2 bases, and 5 bases lay outside the gene matches. The V gene's germline CDR1 is GTSNPN and CDR2 SVGIG (reference sequence). CDR3 in amino acids: CAWSNDGGETQYF. The CDR3 coding sequence is TGTGCCTGGAGTAATGACGGGGGGGAGACCCAGTACTTC.

The chain uses TRBV28 and TRBJ2-1, with D maybe TRBD2 (5 bases). Trimming cost V 5 bases and J 2 bases, with 13 bases left between them. CDR3 length equals 15 residues. Germline V gene lookup returns CDR1 MDHEN and CDR2 SYDVKM. The CDR3 nucleotides read TGTGCCAGCAGTCAAACCACCGGGGCCTACAATGAGCAGTTCTTC. Protein: CASSQTTGAYNEQFF.

The chain links TRBV18 to TRBJ1-1; TRBD1 matches 8 bases. CDR3 length: 16 amino acids. Germline lookup yields CDR1 KGHSH and CDR2 LQKENI. Unmatched junction bases numbered 7, after V lost 2 bases and J lost 2 bases. DNA for the CDR3: TGTGCCAGCTCACCAGGGGCAGGGGGCCTTAACACTGAAGCTTTCTTT. As protein: CASSPGAGGLNTEAFF.

The chain couples TRBV7-2 to TRBJ2-7, with 8 bases matching TRBD2. Germline assignment: CDR1 SGHTA and CDR2 FQGNSA. Trimming at V came to 5 bases and at J to 1 base, leaving 7 bases not matched to a gene. This CDR3 is built from 15 residues. Here the CDR3 reads CASSRLASSSYEQYF. The CDR3 bases are TGTGCCAGCAGCAGACTAGCGAGCTCTTCCTACGAGCAGTACTTC.

The chain recombines TRBV4-2 with TRBJ2-1, with D possibly matching TRBD2 (6 bases). The CDR3 loop spans 17 amino acids. Germline lookup yields CDR1 LGHNA and CDR2 YNFKEQ. Deletions cut 5 bases from V and 2 bases from J, with 19 bases between. CDR3 in DNA: TGTGCCAGCAGCTCTACCACGAGACTAGGAACCTACAATGAGCAGTTCTTC. This gives the protein CASSSTTRLGTYNEQFF.

V is TRBV19 and J is TRBJ2-2; D not certain. Germline loops: CDR1 LNHDA, CDR2 SQIVND (reference sequence). The CDR3 totals 12 residues. Trimming pared 4 bases from V and 8 bases from J, leaving 8 bases between. CDR3 sequence (DNA): TGTGCCAGTAGTACCTACGAGGGGGAGCTGTTTTTT. Protein: CASSTYEGELFF.

This chain links TRBV9 with TRBJ1-6; possible D gene TRBD1, 6 bases. There are 20 residues in the CDR3. Germline V CDR1 and CDR2: SGDLS, YYNGEE. Trimming took off 0 bases at V and 7 bases at J, with 26 bases between the two ends. CDR3 DNA sequence: TGTGCCAGCAGCGTAGCGGTGGGGAATCTTCGTGCAGGGGAGAATTCACCCCTCCACTTT. Translation: CASSVAVGNLRAGENSPLHF.

The chain links TRBV30 to TRBJ2-4; the match to TRBD1 covers 8 bases. Losses at the gene ends were 0 bases for V and 16 bases for J; bases not matched to a gene: 5. Germline V lookup: CDR1 GTSNPN, CDR2 SVGIG (reference sequence). This CDR3 has 11 amino acids. The CDR3: CAWSVTGEKYF. CDR3 sequence (DNA): TGTGCCTGGAGTGTGACAGGGGAAAAATACTTC. Together with reference TRBV30 and TRBJ2-4, the CDR3 gives the full variable domain: SQTIHQWPATLVQPVGSPLSLECTVEGTSNPNLYWYRQAAGRGLQLLFYSVGIGQISSEVPQNLSASRPQDRQFILSSKKLLLSDSGFYLCAWSVTGEKYFGAGTRLSVL.

This chain uses TRBV6-5 with TRBJ2-5; 7 bases agree with TRBD1. The ends lost 4 bases at V and 5 bases at J; junction bases unmatched: 7. Looked up from germline, CDR1 is MNHEY and CDR2 is SVGAGI. The CDR3 runs 14 residues. In DNA, the CDR3 is TGTGCCAGCAGTTCCACCCTGGACAGGGAGACCCAGTACTTC. The encoded protein is CASSSTLDRETQYF.

The V call is TRBV10-3, the J call TRBJ2-7; 12 bases fit TRBD2. Looked up from germline, CDR1 is ENHRY and CDR2 is SYGVKD. J was trimmed by 4 bases and V by 2 bases; bases with no gene match: 0. The CDR3 runs to 14 residues. For the CDR3, the DNA is TGTGCCATCAGTGAGACTAGCGGGAGGTACGAGCAGTACTTC. Translated, it gives CAISETSGRYEQYF.

The chain has TRBV6-5 and TRBJ2-1; D is uncertain. This CDR3 comprises 14 residues. Germline V gives CDR1 MNHEY, CDR2 SVGAGI. Trimming took 1 base from V and 5 from J, leaving 9 bases between them. The DNA of the CDR3 is TGTGCCAGCAGTTACTGGCCCGGAAACAATGAGCAGTTCTTC. This codes for CASSYWPGNNEQFF.

The V call is TRBV19, the J call TRBJ1-2, with 8 positions matching TRBD1. J was trimmed by 4 bases and V by 9 bases; bases with no gene match: 1. Looked up from germline, CDR1 is LNHDA and CDR2 is SQIVND (reference sequence). The CDR3 loop spans 11 amino acids. The CDR3 DNA is TGTGCCAGCGGGACAGGCTATGGCTACACCTTC. As protein: CASGTGYGYTF.

The chain combines TRBV6-6 with TRBJ2-4; TRBD1 matches at 7 bases. J gave up 9 bases and V 7 bases, and 12 bases lay outside the gene matches. The CDR3 has 14 amino acids. Looked up from germline, CDR1 is MNHNY and CDR2 is SVGAGI (reference sequence). The CDR3 DNA reads TGTGCCAGCAAGGGTAGGACAGGAGACTTCATTCAGTACTTC. Translated, it gives CASKGRTGDFIQYF.

This chain joins TRBV18 and TRBJ1-6, with 9 nucleotides matching TRBD1. Per germline, CDR1 KGHSH and CDR2 LQKENI. V trimming: 1 base; J trimming: 7 bases; junction bases outside the gene matches: 5. The CDR3 has 16 residues. This chain's CDR3 is CASSPLPGQGNSPLHF. In DNA form, the CDR3 reads TGTGCCAGCTCACCACTACCGGGACAGGGAAATTCACCCCTCCACTTT.

This clone has just one count. This chain links TRBV7-9 with TRBJ2-7; 11 bases map to TRBD2. V shed 3 bases, J shed 2 bases, and the junction held 3 bases outside the gene matches. CDR1 and CDR2 from the germline V gene are SEHNR and FQNEAQ (reference sequence). The CDR3 consists of 15 residues. CDR3 bases: TGTGCCAGCAGCTTGGGGACTAGCGGCCCCTACGAGCAGTACTTC. Translating gives CASSLGTSGPYEQYF.

Worth noting for this clone: Other nucleotide sequences from this sample produce the same CDR3. The chain carries TRBV5-1 and TRBJ1-2; maybe TRBD1 (5 bases). The V end was cut by 1 base, the J end by 0 bases, with 7 bases between. Germline loops: CDR1 SGHRS, CDR2 YFSETQ. This CDR3 region has 14 residues. The CDR3 protein is CASSLSGANYGYTF. As DNA, the CDR3 is TGCGCCAGCAGCTTGTCGGGGGCTAACTATGGCTACACCTTC.

V gene TRBV11-2 combines with J gene TRBJ2-7; 9 bases fit TRBD1. Trimming removed 5 bases from V and 4 bases from J; junction bases left unmatched: 6. The germline CDR1 and CDR2 sequences are SGHAT and FQNNGV. The CDR3 contains 14 residues. CDR3 DNA: TGTGCCAGCAGCCCGACGACAGGGGGTTACGAGCAGTACTTC. This encodes CASSPTTGGYEQYF.

The V call is TRBV27, the J call TRBJ1-4, with D unresolved. CDR1 and CDR2 (germline): MNHEY, SMNVEV (reference sequence). V dropped 3 bases and J dropped 10 bases, with 12 bases sitting between them. CDR3 length: 13 residues. The CDR3 region is CASSFEGVGKLFF. For the CDR3, the DNA is TGTGCCAGCAGTTTTGAAGGCGTAGGAAAACTGTTTTTT.

This clone was recorded once. The rearrangement links TRBV30 to TRBJ1-4, with no clear D. The CDR3 is made up of 18 amino acids. V was pared by 0 bases and J by 0 bases, with 17 bases between. Germline-derived CDR1 and CDR2 are GTSNPN and SVGIG (reference sequence). CDR3 residues: CAWSVDRSTVSTNEKLFF. DNA of the CDR3: TGTGCCTGGAGTGTGGACCGTAGTACCGTCTCAACTAATGAAAAACTGTTTTTT.

Here the CDR3 reads CASSAGTGSLIGNTIYF. The CDR3 nucleotides are TGTGCCAGCAGCGCCGGGACAGGGAGTTTAATCGGAAACACCATATATTTT. The chain is built from TRBV5-4 and TRBJ1-3; 9 bases map to TRBD1. V lost 4 bases and J lost 4; bases outside the gene matches: 12. In germline, CDR1 is SGHNT, CDR2 YYREEE (reference sequence). The CDR3 is 17 amino acids.

J is TRBJ2-5 and V is TRBV2; 15 nucleotides match TRBD2. The trim removed 6 bases at V and 3 bases at J, leaving 2 bases unmatched. The CDR3 spans 15 residues. Germline V gives CDR1 SNHLY, CDR2 FYNNEI. CDR3 sequence (DNA): TGTGCCAGCAGGGGACTAGCGGGGGGCAAAGAGACCCAGTACTTC. Its protein is CASRGLAGGKETQYF.

The CDR3 bases are TGTGCCTGGAGTGCTCAGGGCGCTGAAGCTTTCTTT. It specifies CAWSAQGAEAFF. The chain joins TRBV30 to TRBJ1-1, with D tentatively TRBD1 (5 bases). The CDR3 contains 12 residues. CDR1 is GTSNPN, CDR2 SVGIG, per germline (reference sequence). With 1 base removed from V and 6 bases from J, the gap between germline ends came to 9 bases.

This chain connects TRBV27 to TRBJ2-1; TRBD1 is a possible D gene (7 bases). V lost 2 bases and J 6 bases, leaving 11 bases between the germline ends. This CDR3 is built from 14 residues. Germline CDR1 and CDR2: MNHEY and SMNVEV (reference sequence). This chain's CDR3 is CASSLAGQPNEQFF. CDR3 DNA sequence: TGTGCCAGCAGTTTAGCGGGACAGCCCAATGAGCAGTTCTTC.

The J gene is TRBJ2-2, the V gene TRBV2; the match to TRBD1 covers 7 bases. Germline V gene sequence: CDR1 SNHLY, CDR2 FYNNEI. V lost 7 bases, J lost 0 bases, and 11 bases stayed unmatched. This CDR3 is built from 17 residues. Written as DNA, the CDR3 is TGTGCCAGCACTACCCGGGACAGATATCCGAACACCGGGGAGCTGTTTTTT. It translates to CASTTRDRYPNTGELFF. Complete variable domain (other parts from reference TRBV2 and TRBJ2-2): EPEVTQTPSHQVTQMGQEVILRCVPISNHLYFYWYRQILGQKVEFLVSFYNNEISEKSEIFDDQFSVERPDGSNFTLKIRSTKLEDSAMYFCASTTRDRYPNTGELFFGEGSRLTVL.